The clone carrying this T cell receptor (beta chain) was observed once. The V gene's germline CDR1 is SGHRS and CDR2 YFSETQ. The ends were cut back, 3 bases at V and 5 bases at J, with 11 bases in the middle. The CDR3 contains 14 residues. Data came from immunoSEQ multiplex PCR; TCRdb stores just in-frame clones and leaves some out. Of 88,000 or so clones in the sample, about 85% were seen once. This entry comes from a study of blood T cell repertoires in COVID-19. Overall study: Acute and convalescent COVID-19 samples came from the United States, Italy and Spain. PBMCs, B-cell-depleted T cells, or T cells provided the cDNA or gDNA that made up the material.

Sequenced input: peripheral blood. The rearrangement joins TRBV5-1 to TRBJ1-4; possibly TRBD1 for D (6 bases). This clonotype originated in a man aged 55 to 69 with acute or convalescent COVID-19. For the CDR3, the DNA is TGCGCCAGCAGCTCGGACAGTTCGAATGAAAAACTGTTTTTT. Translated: CASSSDSSNEKLFF.